This T cell receptor (beta chain) was profiled in a study of neurological immune-mediated disorders (dated by TCRdb to between 2019 and 2020). Background for the entire study: The study compared peripheral blood TCR-beta repertoires of HTLV-I-associated myelopathy (HAM/TSP) patients, multiple sclerosis patients and healthy controls using UMI-based sequencing. The roughly 99 TCR-beta libraries covered PBMC samples along with longitudinal samples, technical triplicates, and paired sorted CD4+ and CD8+ T-cell subsets. Longitudinal HAM/TSP donors and healthy donors each had 3 time-points at intervals of about 3-45 months. The cohort included approximately 68 subjects: approximately 14 with HAM/TSP, roughly 35 with multiple sclerosis, and roughly 20 healthy controls. General conclusions and limits of the study: The highest TCR clonal expansion was observed in HAM/TSP patients, whereas the lowest was observed in MS patients, even when compared with healthy controls. Expanded clones from different subjects shared no identical CDR3 amino acid sequences, which suggests that TCR-beta repertoires were private in all groups.

In the paper's terms, the time point label means: longitudinal time-point 1 (baseline). Blood bank volunteers in Maryland, USA served as the healthy controls. Libraries from unsorted PBMCs were made from 2 million PBMCs kept in RNAlater at -80 degrees C until RNA extraction. Peripheral blood was subjected to Ficoll-Hypaque density gradient centrifugation to isolate PBMCs, which were then cryopreserved in liquid nitrogen. cDNA was synthesized by template-switch 5'RACE using a primer with a 10-nucleotide random unique molecular identifier that tagged each TCR transcript. Over 160 million TCR-beta sequences, covering 15-18 subjects, were produced in each sequencing run. The RNeasy kit was used for extraction of total RNA. TCR-beta VDJ regions were amplified with primers for the TCR constant region and the 5'RACE anchor, using the KAPA Real-time Library Amplification kit. Sample indexes and Illumina adaptors were added in a first PCR, after which library yield was increased in a second PCR. After Ampure bead purification, the TCR product of roughly 650 bp was size-selected on a 2% E-gel SizeSelection system. Before pooling, library quality was checked on a Bioanalyzer, concentration was measured with Qubit, and libraries were quantified with the Kapa Library Quantification kit. An Illumina HiSeq 2500 sequenced the libraries paired-end 2 x 150 bp. To increase sequence diversity, about 23-30% phiX was spiked into each library pool. For the original study's pipeline: The UMI-based MiGEC pipeline processed quality-filtered reads and removed over 80% of raw TCR sequences during error correction. IMGT germline references were used for aligning VDJ genes, and each clonotype was defined as a unique CDR3 amino acid sequence together with its V-J genes. VDJtools evaluated clonal expansion, Shannon diversity and CDR3 relatedness (CalcPairwiseDistances, ClusterSamples); CLCbio workbench built phylogenetic trees. Clones with at least 8 unique UMIs were defined as expanded, with this threshold being based on coefficient-of-variation modelling across technical triplicates. TCRdb applied fastp at Q25 and MiXCR to the public reads, then kept only in-frame beta chains. Here each entry gathers all rows of one CDR3 protein and keeps the most common genes and DNA. The authors' filters were not applied to this entry. The sample has under 90,000 distinct CDR3 sequences on record, 10% of them singletons. The top ten constitute more than 9% of the sample.

In this sample, this clonotype turned up many times. It has no known antigen specificity. No much larger clone exists at a distance of one base, and base qualities are not known. V is pruned by 3 bases and J by 4 bases, leaving 14 bases of the junction without a gene match. The CDR3 spans 18 residues, from the cysteine through the phenylalanine. The DNA shown is the 54-base CDR3, in frame from base 1. In this chain, TRBV12-3 or TRBV12-4 is recombined with TRBJ2-1; 8 of the junction bases match TRBD1. Specimen: PBMCs. The sequence came from a man younger than 45 in good health. The DNA sequence follows: TGTGCCAGCAGTTTTCAGGGGGCGAGGTTTATTGGGTACAATGAGCAGTTCTTC. Its amino acids are CASSFQGARFIGYNEQFF.